A selection of T cell receptor beta chains follows, all from one sample in a study of T cell changes during pregnancy in multiple sclerosis. TCRdb keeps only in-frame clones here, not all; method: immunoSEQ multiplex PCR. The sample shows 25,000 to 30,000 clones, 85% to 95% of them seen only once. The sequencing used CD4+ T cells from peripheral blood mononuclear cells, collected in the first trimester of pregnancy. Receptors were obtained from a female donor with multiple sclerosis, enrolled in a pregnancy study. The CDR3 runs from the conserved cysteine through the conserved F or W. The D gene is left open where the match is weak. For some rows the clone size is stated as once, few or many, or as a class when expanded; others skip it.

J: TRBJ2-1; D: -; size: -; V: TRBV5-1; CDR3: CASSLEPSRVNEQFF; DNA: TGCGCCAGCAGCTTGGAACCGTCAAGAGTTAATGAGCAGTTCTTC
J: TRBJ2-5; D: -; size: -; V: TRBV7-3; CDR3: CASSLAGGETQYF; DNA: TGTGCCAGCAGCTTAGCCGGCGGGGAGACCCAGTACTTC
J: TRBJ1-4; D: -; size: -; V: TRBV6-5; CDR3: CASSYQEAEKLFF; DNA: TGTGCCAGCAGTTACCAGGAAGCAGAAAAACTGTTTTTT
J: TRBJ2-4; D: -; size: -; V: TRBV7-2; CDR3: CASSQLAAKNIQYF; DNA: TGTGCCAGCAGCCAGTTAGCAGCCAAAAACATTCAGTACTTC
J: TRBJ2-5; D: TRBD1; size: -; V: TRBV27; CDR3: CASSAPLTGGRETQYF; DNA: TGTGCCAGCAGTGCACCGCTGACAGGGGGCAGAGAGACCCAGTACTTC
J: TRBJ2-1; D: TRBD2; size: -; V: TRBV5-4; CDR3: CASSTILAGGVNEQFF; DNA: TGTGCCAGCAGCACTATTCTAGCGGGGGGCGTAAATGAGCAGTTCTTC
J: TRBJ2-5; D: TRBD2; size: once; V: TRBV2; CDR3: CASIRGTSGQETQYF; DNA: TGTGCCAGCATACGAGGGACTAGCGGCCAAGAGACCCAGTACTTC
J: TRBJ1-3; D: -; size: -; V: TRBV19; CDR3: CASTRAHLTGLSGNTIYF; DNA: TGTGCCAGTACTCGGGCCCACCTGACAGGCCTCTCTGGAAACACCATATATTTT
J: TRBJ1-3; D: -; size: -; V: TRBV30; CDR3: CAWSVGGDGNTIYF; DNA: TGTGCCTGGAGTGTAGGAGGGGACGGAAACACCATATATTTT
J: TRBJ2-3; D: TRBD2; size: -; V: TRBV5-4; CDR3: CASSLPTSGGRVDTQYF; DNA: TGTGCCAGCAGCTTACCGACTAGCGGGGGCCGGGTAGATACGCAGTATTTT
J: TRBJ1-1; D: -; size: once; V: TRBV5-4; CDR3: CASSLVRDTEAFF; DNA: TGTGCCAGCAGCTTGGTGCGGGACACTGAAGCTTTCTTT
J: TRBJ2-5; D: -; size: few; V: TRBV2; CDR3: CASTPGPLGTQYF; DNA: TGTGCCAGCACCCCAGGGCCCCTGGGGACCCAGTACTTC
J: TRBJ1-1; D: -; size: -; V: TRBV4-1; CDR3: CASSQAPASGNTEAFF; DNA: TGCGCCAGCAGCCAAGCCCCGGCTTCGGGGAACACTGAAGCTTTCTTT
J: TRBJ2-1; D: TRBD2; size: -; V: TRBV5-1; CDR3: CASSLFSGGAVEQFF; DNA: TGCGCCAGCAGCTTGTTTAGCGGGGGGGCCGTTGAGCAGTTCTTC
J: TRBJ1-3; D: TRBD1; size: once; V: TRBV7-9; CDR3: CASSASRDRASGNTIYF; DNA: TGTGCCAGCAGCGCGAGCCGGGACAGGGCCTCTGGAAACACCATATATTTT
J: TRBJ1-2; D: TRBD1; size: -; V: TRBV4-1; CDR3: CASSHPPGQGIKGYTF; DNA: TGCGCCAGCAGCCACCCTCCGGGACAGGGGATAAAGGGCTACACCTTC
J: TRBJ2-7; D: -; size: -; V: TRBV18; CDR3: CASSPQGSEQYF; DNA: TGTGCCAGCTCACCACAGGGGTCCGAGCAGTACTTC
J: TRBJ2-2; D: -; size: -; V: TRBV5-4; CDR3: CASSLAGKTGELFF; DNA: TGTGCCAGCAGCTTGGCGGGGAAGACCGGGGAGCTGTTTTTT
J: TRBJ1-2; D: TRBD1; size: -; V: TRBV5-6; CDR3: CASSFAGGAGYTF; DNA: TGTGCCAGCAGCTTCGCAGGGGGTGCCGGCTACACCTTC
J: TRBJ1-5; D: -; size: once; V: TRBV2; CDR3: CASTDRTVNQPQHF; DNA: TGTGCCAGCACCGATCGGACAGTCAATCAGCCCCAGCATTTT
J: TRBJ2-1; D: -; size: -; V: TRBV5-4; CDR3: CASSLDRDGEQFF; DNA: TGTGCCAGCAGCTTGGACAGGGACGGTGAGCAGTTCTTC
J: TRBJ2-3; D: -; size: -; V: TRBV11-2; CDR3: CASSFLYLTDTQYF; DNA: TGTGCCAGCAGCTTCCTATACCTCACAGATACGCAGTATTTT
J: TRBJ1-1; D: -; size: -; V: TRBV7-3; CDR3: CASSFGENTEAFF; DNA: TGTGCCAGCAGCTTCGGGGAGAACACTGAAGCTTTCTTT
J: TRBJ1-2; D: -; size: -; V: TRBV2; CDR3: CASKGTWANYGYTF; DNA: TGTGCCAGCAAAGGGACATGGGCTAACTATGGCTACACCTTC
J: TRBJ2-5; D: TRBD1; size: -; V: TRBV7-2; CDR3: CASSSNRGRGETQYF; DNA: TGTGCCAGCAGCTCCAACAGGGGCAGAGGGGAGACCCAGTACTTC
J: TRBJ2-7; D: TRBD1; size: -; V: TRBV5-4; CDR3: CASRLDRSSYEQYF; DNA: TGTGCCAGCAGACTGGACAGGAGCTCCTACGAGCAGTACTTC
J: TRBJ1-6; D: -; size: -; V: TRBV27; CDR3: CASSLGKGELLATKRSPLHF; DNA: TGTGCCAGCAGTCTAGGGAAGGGCGAGTTACTAGCGACCAAGCGTTCACCCCTCCACTTT
J: TRBJ1-1; D: -; size: -; V: TRBV6-5; CDR3: CASSYPVGGQAFF; DNA: TGTGCCAGCAGTTACCCCGTAGGGGGACAAGCTTTCTTT
J: TRBJ1-6; D: TRBD1; size: -; V: TRBV5-1; CDR3: CASGTGGLGSPLHF; DNA: TGCGCCAGCGGGACAGGGGGCTTGGGGTCACCCCTCCACTTT
J: TRBJ1-2; D: -; size: -; V: TRBV29-1; CDR3: CSVDEEPF; DNA: TGCAGCGTCGATGAGGAGCCCTTC
J: TRBJ2-7; D: TRBD2; size: -; V: TRBV27; CDR3: CASSLVGRGGWEQYF; DNA: TGTGCCAGCAGTTTAGTTGGGCGGGGGGGCTGGGAGCAGTACTTC
J: TRBJ1-2; D: -; size: -; V: TRBV4-3; CDR3: CASSRRPGSPYGYTF; DNA: TGCGCCAGCAGCCGGAGACCAGGGTCTCCGTATGGCTACACCTTC
J: TRBJ1-1; D: TRBD1; size: -; V: TRBV5-1; CDR3: CASSPDRGLEAFF; DNA: TGCGCCAGCAGCCCTGACAGGGGGCTTGAAGCTTTCTTT
J: TRBJ2-5; D: -; size: -; V: TRBV7-2; CDR3: CASSLFRHETQYF; DNA: TGTGCCAGCAGCTTATTCAGGCATGAGACCCAGTACTTC